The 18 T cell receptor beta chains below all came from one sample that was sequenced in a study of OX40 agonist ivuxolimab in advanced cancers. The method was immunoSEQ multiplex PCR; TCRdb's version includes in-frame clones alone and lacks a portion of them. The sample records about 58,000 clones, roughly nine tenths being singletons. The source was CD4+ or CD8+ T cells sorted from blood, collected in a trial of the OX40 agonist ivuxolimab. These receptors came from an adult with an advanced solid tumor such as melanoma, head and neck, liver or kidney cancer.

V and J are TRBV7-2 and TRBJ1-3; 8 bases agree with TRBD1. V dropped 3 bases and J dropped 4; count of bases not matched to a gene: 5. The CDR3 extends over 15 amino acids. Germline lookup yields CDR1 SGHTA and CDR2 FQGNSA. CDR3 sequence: CASSFRTGSGNTIYF. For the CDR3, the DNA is TGTGCCAGCAGCTTCAGGACAGGGAGCGGAAACACCATATATTTT.

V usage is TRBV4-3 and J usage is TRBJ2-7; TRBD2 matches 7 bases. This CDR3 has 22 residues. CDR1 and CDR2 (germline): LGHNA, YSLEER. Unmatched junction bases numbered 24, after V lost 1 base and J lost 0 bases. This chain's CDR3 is CASSQALGRGRQLATSSYEQYF. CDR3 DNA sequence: TGCGCCAGCAGCCAAGCATTGGGGAGGGGACGACAGCTCGCGACTTCCTCCTACGAGCAGTACTTC.

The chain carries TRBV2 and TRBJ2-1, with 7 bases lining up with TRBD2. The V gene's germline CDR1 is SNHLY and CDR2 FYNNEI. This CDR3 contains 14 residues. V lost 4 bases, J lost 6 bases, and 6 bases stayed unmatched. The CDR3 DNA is TGTGCCAGCAGTGTAGGACTAGGTTTCAATGAGCAGTTCTTC. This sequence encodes CASSVGLGFNEQFF.

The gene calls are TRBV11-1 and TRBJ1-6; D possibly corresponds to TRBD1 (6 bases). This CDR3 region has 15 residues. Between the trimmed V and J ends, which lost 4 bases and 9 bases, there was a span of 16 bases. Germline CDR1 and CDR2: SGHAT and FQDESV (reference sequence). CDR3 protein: CASSSRGLGGSPLHF. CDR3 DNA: TGTGCCAGCAGCTCCCGCGGGCTAGGGGGTTCACCCCTCCACTTT.

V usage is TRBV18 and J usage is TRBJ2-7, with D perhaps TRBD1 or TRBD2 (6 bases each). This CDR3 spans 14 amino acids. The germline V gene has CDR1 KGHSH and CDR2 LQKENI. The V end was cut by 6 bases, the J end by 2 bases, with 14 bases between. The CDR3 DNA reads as TGTGCCAGCTCCTCAACAGGGACTCCCTACGAGCAGTACTTC. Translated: CASSSTGTPYEQYF.

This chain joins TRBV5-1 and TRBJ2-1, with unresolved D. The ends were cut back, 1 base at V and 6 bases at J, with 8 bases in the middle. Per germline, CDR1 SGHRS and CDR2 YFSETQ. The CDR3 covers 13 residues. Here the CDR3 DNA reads TGCGCCAGCAGCTTGCTAGGTCCCAATGAGCAGTTCTTC. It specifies CASSLLGPNEQFF.

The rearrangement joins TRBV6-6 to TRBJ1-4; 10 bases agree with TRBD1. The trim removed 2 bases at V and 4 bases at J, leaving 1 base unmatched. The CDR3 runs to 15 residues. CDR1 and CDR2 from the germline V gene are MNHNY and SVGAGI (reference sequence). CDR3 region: CASSYDRGLNEKLFF. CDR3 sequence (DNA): TGTGCCAGCAGTTACGACAGGGGGCTTAATGAAAAACTGTTTTTT.

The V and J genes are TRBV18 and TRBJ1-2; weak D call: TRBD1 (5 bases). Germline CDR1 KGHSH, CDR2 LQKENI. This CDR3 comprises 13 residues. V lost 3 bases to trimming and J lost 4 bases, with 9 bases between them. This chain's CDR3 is CASSPGPFYGYTF. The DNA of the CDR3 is TGTGCCAGCTCACCGGGACCGTTCTATGGCTACACCTTC. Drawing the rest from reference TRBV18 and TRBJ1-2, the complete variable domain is NAGVMQNPRHLVRRRGQEARLRCSPMKGHSHVYWYRQLPEEGLKFMVYLQKENIIDESGMPKERFSAEFPKEGPSILRIQQVVRGDSAAYFCASSPGPFYGYTFGSGTRLTVV.

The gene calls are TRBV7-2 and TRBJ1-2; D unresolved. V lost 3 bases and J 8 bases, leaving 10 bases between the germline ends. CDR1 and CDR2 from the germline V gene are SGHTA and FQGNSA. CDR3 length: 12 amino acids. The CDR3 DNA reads TGTGCCAGCAGCTTGTTTGAGTTGGGCTACACCTTC. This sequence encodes CASSLFELGYTF. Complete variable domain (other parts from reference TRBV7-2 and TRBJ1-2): GAGVSQSPSNKVTEKGKDVELRCDPISGHTALYWYRQSLGQGLEFLIYFQGNSAPDKSGLPSDRFSAERTGGSVSTLTIQRTQQEDSAVYLCASSLFELGYTFGSGTRLTVV.

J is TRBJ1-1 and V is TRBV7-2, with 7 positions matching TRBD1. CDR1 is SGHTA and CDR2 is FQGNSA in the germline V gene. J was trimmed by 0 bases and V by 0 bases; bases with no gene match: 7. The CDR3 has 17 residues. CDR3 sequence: CASSLASSTGMNTEAFF. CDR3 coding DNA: TGTGCCAGCAGCTTAGCGTCCTCGACAGGGATGAACACTGAAGCTTTCTTT.

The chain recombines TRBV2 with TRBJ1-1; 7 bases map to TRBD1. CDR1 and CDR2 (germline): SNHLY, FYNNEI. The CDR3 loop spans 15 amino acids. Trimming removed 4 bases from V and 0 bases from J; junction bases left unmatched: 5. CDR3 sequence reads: CASSGQGQVNTEAFF. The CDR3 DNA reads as TGTGCCAGCAGTGGTCAAGGACAGGTGAACACTGAAGCTTTCTTT.

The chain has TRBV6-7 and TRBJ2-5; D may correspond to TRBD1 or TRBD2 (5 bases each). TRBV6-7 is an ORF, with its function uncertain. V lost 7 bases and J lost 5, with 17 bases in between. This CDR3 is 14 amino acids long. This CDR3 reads CASTYWGKRETQYF. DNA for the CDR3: TGTGCCAGCACCTACTGGGGGAAAAGGGAGACCCAGTACTTC.

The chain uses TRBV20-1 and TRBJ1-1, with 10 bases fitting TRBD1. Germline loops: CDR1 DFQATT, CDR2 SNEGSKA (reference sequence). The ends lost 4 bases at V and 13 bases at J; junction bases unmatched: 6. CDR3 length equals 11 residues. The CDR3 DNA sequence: TGCAGTGCTACCGGACAGGGGGGAATTTTCTTT. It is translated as CSATGQGGIFF.

Written as DNA, the CDR3 is TGTGCCAGCAGTTACTCCGGGGCAAGAGGTGGCTACACCTTC. It specifies CASSYSGARGGYTF. V is TRBV6-6 and J is TRBJ1-2, with D possibly being TRBD1 (5 bases). With 0 bases removed from V and 7 bases from J, the gap between germline ends came to 12 bases. The germline CDR1 and CDR2 sequences are MNHNY and SVGAGI (reference sequence). The length of the CDR3 is 14 residues.

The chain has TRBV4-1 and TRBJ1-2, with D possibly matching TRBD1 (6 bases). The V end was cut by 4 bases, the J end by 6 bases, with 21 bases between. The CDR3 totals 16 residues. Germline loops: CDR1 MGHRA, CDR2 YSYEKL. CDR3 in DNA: TGCGCCAGCAGCCGAGGGCCTTTACAGGGAACGGATGGCTACACCTTC. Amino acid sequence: CASSRGPLQGTDGYTF.

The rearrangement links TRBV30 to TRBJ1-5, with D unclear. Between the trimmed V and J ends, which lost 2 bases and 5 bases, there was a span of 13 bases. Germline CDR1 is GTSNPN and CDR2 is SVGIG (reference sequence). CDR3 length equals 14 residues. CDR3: CAWSPRGSDQPQHF. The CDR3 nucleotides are TGTGCCTGGAGTCCCCGGGGTTCGGATCAGCCCCAGCATTTT.

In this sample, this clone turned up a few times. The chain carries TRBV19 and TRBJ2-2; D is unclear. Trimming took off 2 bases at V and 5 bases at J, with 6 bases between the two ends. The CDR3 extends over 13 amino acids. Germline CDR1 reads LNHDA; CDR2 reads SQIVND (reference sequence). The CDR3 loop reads CASSIHGTGELFF. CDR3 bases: TGTGCCAGTAGTATACACGGGACCGGGGAGCTGTTTTTT. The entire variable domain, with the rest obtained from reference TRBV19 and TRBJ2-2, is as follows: DGGITQSPKYLFRKEGQNVTLSCEQNLNHDAMYWYRQDPGQGLRLIYYSQIVNDFQKGDIAEGYSVSREKKESFPLTVTSAQKNPTAFYLCASSIHGTGELFFGEGSRLTVL.

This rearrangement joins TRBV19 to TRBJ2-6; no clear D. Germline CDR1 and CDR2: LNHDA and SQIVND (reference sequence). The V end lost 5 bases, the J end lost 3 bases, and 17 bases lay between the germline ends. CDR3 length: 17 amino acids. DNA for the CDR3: TGTGCCAGTAGTGTGTCCTTTCTTACCAGTGGGGCCAACGTCCTGACTTTC. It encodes CASSVSFLTSGANVLTF.